Following are 29 T cell receptor beta chains from one sample sequenced in a study of cytomegalovirus exposure and HLA in healthy donors. The PCR contained 60 Vbeta and 13 Jbeta primers. This table comes from immunoSEQ multiplex PCR, and its TCRdb copy is limited to in-frame clones, with some not included. This sample contains some 82,000 clones. The material sequenced was PBMCs. The receptors shown here come from a young woman in good health and CMV-seronegative.

CDR3 sequence reads: CASSFQQGNYQPQHF. CDR3 DNA sequence: TGTGCCAGCAGTTTTCAACAGGGGAATTATCAGCCCCAGCATTTT. The V call is TRBV28, the J call TRBJ1-5, with 7 bases that match TRBD1. Losses at the gene ends were 3 bases for V and 5 bases for J; bases not matched to a gene: 7. Germline-derived CDR1 and CDR2 are MDHEN and SYDVKM. The CDR3 sequence is 15 residues long.

The chain couples TRBV5-1 to TRBJ2-3, with 11 bases matching TRBD2. Germline CDR1 is SGHRS and CDR2 is YFSETQ. This CDR3 is 21 amino acids long. Losses at the gene ends were 1 base for V and 1 base for J; bases not matched to a gene: 17. CDR3 amino acids: CASSLKGSGTSGVRGTDTQYF. For the CDR3, the DNA is TGCGCCAGCAGCTTGAAGGGGTCCGGGACTAGCGGAGTAAGGGGCACAGATACGCAGTATTTT. Drawing the rest from reference TRBV5-1 and TRBJ2-3, the complete variable domain is KAGVTQTPRYLIKTRGQQVTLSCSPISGHRSVSWYQQTPGQGLQFLFEYFSETQRNKGNFPGRFSGRQFSNSRSEMNVSTLELGDSALYLCASSLKGSGTSGVRGTDTQYFGPGTRLTVL.

This sequence joins TRBV5-6 and TRBJ1-1; D possibly corresponds to TRBD1 (5 bases). The germline V gene has CDR1 SGHDT and CDR2 YYEEEE. The CDR3 has 13 amino acids. Trimming pared 2 bases from V and 3 bases from J, leaving 8 bases between. CDR3 in amino acids: CASSFPGHTEAFF. CDR3 sequence (DNA): TGTGCCAGCAGCTTCCCAGGGCACACTGAAGCTTTCTTT.

This chain joins TRBV29-1 and TRBJ2-3; 7 bases line up with TRBD2. The V gene's germline CDR1 is SQVTM and CDR2 ANQGSEA. The CDR3 is 16 amino acids. V shed 2 bases, J shed 5 bases, and the junction held 13 bases outside the gene matches. The CDR3 DNA reads as TGCAGCGTTGAAACGGGCCTGGGAGGGGCACAAGATACGCAGTATTTT. It translates to CSVETGLGGAQDTQYF.

The CDR3 reads CASSFGQTNSPLHF. The CDR3 coding sequence is TGTGCCAGCAGTTTCGGACAGACCAATTCACCCCTCCACTTT. The chain carries TRBV27 and TRBJ1-6, with D perhaps TRBD1 (6 bases). The CDR3 covers 14 residues. The ends were cut back, 3 bases at V and 7 bases at J, with 10 bases in the middle. Looked up from germline, CDR1 is MNHEY and CDR2 is SMNVEV (reference sequence).

The genes are TRBV19 and TRBJ1-4; 9 nucleotides match TRBD1. The CDR3 totals 15 residues. V shed 4 bases, J shed 4 bases, and the junction held 4 bases outside the gene matches. CDR1 is LNHDA, CDR2 SQIVND, per germline (reference sequence). CDR3 in amino acids: CASSNRGPVNEKLFF. CDR3 DNA: TGTGCCAGTAGTAACAGGGGGCCAGTTAATGAAAAACTGTTTTTT.

In nucleotides, the CDR3 is TGTGCCAGCGGAGGGACCCCCTCTGACGAGCAGTACTTC. It codes for CASGGTPSDEQYF. The V and J genes are TRBV2 and TRBJ2-7; tentatively, D is TRBD2 (6 bases). Germline lookup yields CDR1 SNHLY and CDR2 FYNNEI. The length of the CDR3 is 13 residues. V was clipped by 8 bases and J by 5 bases, with 16 bases between them.

The J gene is TRBJ2-1, the V gene TRBV7-9, with 9 positions matching TRBD1. CDR1 SEHNR and CDR2 FQNEAQ come from the germline V gene (reference sequence). This CDR3 comprises 13 residues. The ends lost 11 bases at V and 5 bases at J; junction bases unmatched: 7. DNA of the CDR3: TGTGCCTTGGACAGGGGTGCGGACAATGAGCAGTTCTTC. It specifies CALDRGADNEQFF.

The V and J genes are TRBV19 and TRBJ1-1, with D possibly matching TRBD1 (5 bases). Looked up from germline, CDR1 is LNHDA and CDR2 is SQIVND (reference sequence). V was shortened by 2 bases and J by 11 bases, with 9 bases between the two germline ends. This CDR3 is built from 11 residues. The CDR3: CASSIKGVAFF. The CDR3 DNA is TGTGCCAGTAGTATAAAAGGGGTGGCTTTCTTT. Full variable domain (outside the CDR3, taken from reference TRBV19 and TRBJ1-1): DGGITQSPKYLFRKEGQNVTLSCEQNLNHDAMYWYRQDPGQGLRLIYYSQIVNDFQKGDIAEGYSVSREKKESFPLTVTSAQKNPTAFYLCASSIKGVAFFGQGTRLTVV.

The chain is built from TRBV19 and TRBJ1-5, with TRBD1 as a possible D gene (5 bases). This CDR3 has 13 residues. V lost 5 bases, J lost 9 bases, and 14 bases lay in between. The germline V gene encodes CDR1 LNHDA and CDR2 SQIVND (reference sequence). CDR3 residues: CASSEGSGGPQHF. CDR3 DNA sequence: TGTGCCAGTAGTGAGGGGTCCGGGGGGCCCCAGCATTTT.

V is TRBV18 and J is TRBJ1-5; a weak D match, TRBD1 (5 bases). The CDR3 consists of 14 residues. Trimming pared 3 bases from V and 2 bases from J, leaving 8 bases between. The germline gives CDR1 KGHSH, CDR2 LQKENI. CDR3 in amino acids: CASSPDSGNQPQHF. DNA of the CDR3: TGTGCCAGCTCACCTGACAGTGGCAATCAGCCCCAGCATTTT.

The chain links TRBV4-2 to TRBJ2-5, with 7 bases matching TRBD2. Germline loops: CDR1 LGHNA, CDR2 YNFKEQ. The CDR3 contains 15 residues. Losses at the gene ends were 0 bases for V and 5 bases for J; bases not matched to a gene: 6. DNA of the CDR3: TGTGCCAGCAGCCAAGAAAGCGGGGTTGGGGAGACCCAGTACTTC. It encodes CASSQESGVGETQYF.

CDR3 DNA: TGTGCCTGGACTAATAGTCTGGATGGCTACACCTTC. Amino acids: CAWTNSLDGYTF. The rearrangement uses TRBV30 and TRBJ1-2; no definite D call. Per germline, CDR1 GTSNPN and CDR2 SVGIG (reference sequence). Trimming cost V 4 bases and J 6 bases, with 12 bases left between them. This CDR3 has 12 amino acids.

The chain couples TRBV6-1 to TRBJ1-2; no reliable D call. CDR1 and CDR2 (germline): MNHNS, SASEGT. This CDR3 spans 15 amino acids. V gave up 0 bases and J gave up 7 bases, with 15 bases separating them. This chain's CDR3 is CASSEADRGLSGYTF. DNA of the CDR3: TGTGCCAGCAGTGAAGCGGATAGAGGTTTGAGTGGCTACACCTTC.

V gene TRBV6-1 combines with J gene TRBJ2-4; TRBD1 matches 7 bases. CDR1 and CDR2 from the germline V gene are MNHNS and SASEGT. V lost 6 bases and J lost 5; bases outside the gene matches: 7. This CDR3 is built from 14 residues. Here the CDR3 DNA reads TGTGCCAGCAGCGTCGGGACAGCACAAAACATTCAGTACTTC. It encodes CASSVGTAQNIQYF.

CDR3 sequence reads: CAWSATDLNTIYF. CDR3 nucleotides: TGTGCCTGGAGTGCTACGGACTTGAACACCATATATTTT. This chain joins TRBV30 and TRBJ1-3; D is unresolved. Looked up from germline, CDR1 is GTSNPN and CDR2 is SVGIG (reference sequence). The V and J ends lost 1 base and 7 bases respectively, with 11 bases between them. This CDR3 spans 13 amino acids.

The CDR3, as DNA: TGTGCCAGCAGTCGAGCGGGAGTGGGGGAGACCCAGTACTTC. Translated, it gives CASSRAGVGETQYF. This chain uses TRBV2 with TRBJ2-5; 8 nucleotides agree with TRBD2. Germline-derived CDR1 and CDR2 are SNHLY and FYNNEI. The CDR3 consists of 14 residues. V lost 5 bases to trimming and J lost 5 bases; unmatched junction nucleotides: 7.

The J gene is TRBJ2-5, the V gene TRBV11-2, with 14 positions matching TRBD2. This CDR3 region has 19 residues. V lost 5 bases, J lost 1 base, and 12 bases stayed unmatched. Germline values: CDR1 SGHAT, CDR2 FQNNGV. This CDR3 is CASSAGGGLAGDSQETQYF. The CDR3 coding sequence is TGTGCCAGCAGCGCTGGGGGGGGACTAGCGGGGGATAGCCAAGAGACCCAGTACTTC.

This rearrangement joins TRBV2 to TRBJ1-5; 9 bases are shared with TRBD1. The V segment lost 6 bases and the J segment 4 bases; nucleotides outside the gene matches: 4. Germline values: CDR1 SNHLY, CDR2 FYNNEI. CDR3 length: 14 residues. The CDR3 bases are TGTGCCAGCAGGGGGACAGGGCTTAATCAGCCCCAGCATTTT. The encoded protein is CASRGTGLNQPQHF.

The rearrangement joins TRBV6-6 to TRBJ2-1; a possible D gene is TRBD2 (5 bases). This CDR3 has 13 residues. The V gene's germline CDR1 is MNHNY and CDR2 SVGAGI (reference sequence). V lost 7 bases, J lost 13 bases, and 20 bases lay in between. CDR3 coding DNA: TGTGCCAGCAATCGCGTAGACGGGATGGCCCAGTTCTTC. This translates into CASNRVDGMAQFF.

This CDR3 reads CASRGQGAAMAEAFF. In DNA, the CDR3 is TGTGCCAGCAGAGGACAGGGGGCCGCAATGGCTGAAGCTTTCTTT. The chain employs TRBV2 and TRBJ1-1, with 11 bases identical to TRBD1. Germline trimming cut 6 bases from V and 6 bases from J; bases unmatched to any gene: 9. This CDR3 is 15 amino acids long. The germline CDR1 and CDR2 sequences are SNHLY and FYNNEI.

In regard to this clone: Other DNA sequences in the same sample also yield this CDR3. This chain uses TRBV11-2 with TRBJ2-7; TRBD2 aligns across 10 bases. From germline, CDR1 is SGHAT and CDR2 FQNNGV. With 1 base clipped from V and 4 bases from J, the junction kept 4 bases outside the gene matches. There are 15 residues in the CDR3. The CDR3 DNA sequence: TGTGCCAGCAGCTTAGGTGCTAGCGGGGGATACGAGCAGTACTTC. This codes for CASSLGASGGYEQYF.

Notes on this clone: The sample has other DNA sequences that encode this CDR3 too. The CDR3 DNA reads as TGTGCCAGCAGCTTCACCGGCTCTGGAAACACCATATATTTT. It is translated as CASSFTGSGNTIYF. This rearrangement joins TRBV5-6 to TRBJ1-3; D call uncertain. V was cut by 2 bases and J by 0 bases, with 6 bases left in between. The CDR3 consists of 14 residues. Germline assignment: CDR1 SGHDT and CDR2 YYEEEE. Using reference TRBV5-6 and TRBJ1-3 for the parts outside the CDR3, the full variable domain is DAGVTQSPTHLIKTRGQQVTLRCSPKSGHDTVSWYQQALGQGPQFIFQYYEEEERQRGNFPDRFSGHQFPNYSSELNVNALLLGDSALYLCASSFTGSGNTIYFGEGSWLTVV.

The gene calls are TRBV4-2 and TRBJ1-3, with D tentatively TRBD1 (6 bases). The CDR3 totals 16 residues. Germline loops: CDR1 LGHNA, CDR2 YNFKEQ. The ends were cut back, 2 bases at V and 0 bases at J, with 11 bases in the middle. CDR3 nucleotides: TGTGCCAGCAGCCAAATTGGGGGGGCCTCTGGAAACACCATATATTTT. Its translation is CASSQIGGASGNTIYF.

The CDR3 reads CASSLGSQETQYF. The DNA for the CDR3 is TGTGCCAGCAGCTTAGGTAGCCAAGAGACCCAGTACTTC. The rearrangement joins TRBV7-7 to TRBJ2-5; D gene uncertain. V dropped 1 base and J dropped 1 base, with 4 bases sitting between them. CDR3 length equals 13 residues. Germline CDR1 and CDR2: SSHAT and FNYEAQ (reference sequence).

This chain joins TRBV7-9 and TRBJ2-7, with D possibly being TRBD2 (5 bases). The CDR3 extends over 13 amino acids. V was pared by 2 bases and J by 4 bases, with 9 bases between. Germline lookup yields CDR1 SEHNR and CDR2 FQNEAQ (reference sequence). The CDR3 spells CASSLPGGYEQYF. CDR3 nucleotides: TGTGCCAGCAGCTTACCGGGCGGGTACGAGCAGTACTTC.

The J gene is TRBJ1-2, the V gene TRBV6-1; D not resolved. The CDR3 is made up of 10 amino acids. Trimming removed 4 bases from V and 9 bases from J, with 6 bases in between. Looked up from germline, CDR1 is MNHNS and CDR2 is SASEGT. The DNA for the CDR3 is TGTGCCAGCAGTGCTACGAGCTACACCTTC. Its protein is CASSATSYTF.

The V and J genes are TRBV12-5 and TRBJ2-3; tentatively, D is TRBD2 (7 bases). Germline CDR1 is LGHNT and CDR2 is FRNRAP. V was shortened by 6 bases and J by 10 bases, with 23 bases between the two germline ends. The CDR3 contains 15 residues. CDR3 sequence (DNA): TGTGCTAGTGGACCCCGAGGGGGGGCCCCTCGGGCGCAGTATTTT. Protein product: CASGPRGGAPRAQYF.

As for this clone: This sample includes further DNA sequences coding for the same CDR3. V gene TRBV27 combines with J gene TRBJ2-7; TRBD1 might be the D (5 bases). The germline gives CDR1 MNHEY, CDR2 SMNVEV (reference sequence). V was cut by 0 bases and J by 5 bases, with 14 bases left in between. CDR3 length equals 15 residues. The DNA for the CDR3 is TGTGCCAGCAGTTTATCACGGACACCCCGCGACGAGCAGTACTTC. Its translation: CASSLSRTPRDEQYF.